These 24 T cell receptor beta chains share one sample of origin, sequenced in a study of beta chain features in type 1 diabetes. Of the isolated RNA, all was reverse transcribed, and so the sequenced material was expressed TCRB transcripts. Sequenced by immunoSEQ multiplex PCR; TCRdb stores in-frame clones only, minus some. The sample lists roughly 350,000 clones; approximately 10% were seen once. Material for sequencing was naive CD4+ T cells from blood. Receptor source: a woman under 40 in good health.

This clone was observed a few times. This chain connects TRBV11-2 to TRBJ1-1, with 9 bases matching TRBD1. The CDR3 covers 18 residues. The germline V gene has CDR1 SGHAT and CDR2 FQNNGV. V lost 5 bases and J lost 0; bases outside the gene matches: 13. The CDR3 DNA follows: TGTGCCAGCAGCCCCCAGGGACAGGGACTCTCTCTGAACACTGAAGCTTTCTTT. The encoded protein is CASSPQGQGLSLNTEAFF.

V is TRBV18 and J is TRBJ2-5; 12 positions match TRBD2. Germline lookup yields CDR1 KGHSH and CDR2 LQKENI. J lost 5 bases, V lost 3 bases, and 10 bases had no gene match. The CDR3 extends over 17 amino acids. CDR3 DNA sequence: TGTGCCAGCTCACCCCAACTGACTAGCGGGAGCGGTGAGACCCAGTACTTC. It encodes CASSPQLTSGSGETQYF.

The chain has TRBV19 and TRBJ2-3; D gene unclear. With 9 bases removed from V and 0 bases from J, the gap between germline ends came to 13 bases. The CDR3 covers 14 residues. Germline V CDR1 and CDR2: LNHDA, SQIVND (reference sequence). DNA of the CDR3: TGTGCCAGCAGGTCCCTAACTAGCACAGATACGCAGTATTTT. Protein: CASRSLTSTDTQYF.

The sample holds a few counts of this clone. The chain uses TRBV5-6 and TRBJ2-5; TRBD1 might be the D (6 bases). Per germline, CDR1 SGHDT and CDR2 YYEEEE. Trimming removed 4 bases from V and 0 bases from J, with 10 bases in between. The CDR3 length is 14 residues. The CDR3 DNA reads TGTGCCAGCAGCGCGACAGGCCACCAAGAGACCCAGTACTTC. This codes for CASSATGHQETQYF.

The chain has TRBV15 and TRBJ1-1; 9 bases align to TRBD1. The CDR3 has 15 amino acids. Looked up from germline, CDR1 is LNHNV and CDR2 is YYDKDF (reference sequence). The V segment lost 7 bases and the J segment 0 bases; nucleotides outside the gene matches: 6. CDR3 amino acids: CATKRRTGVNTEAFF. In DNA form, the CDR3 reads TGTGCCACCAAACGAAGGACAGGGGTGAACACTGAAGCTTTCTTT.

This clone has just a few counts. The rearrangement links TRBV5-4 to TRBJ2-1; 8 nucleotides match TRBD1. Germline lookup yields CDR1 SGHNT and CDR2 YYREEE (reference sequence). The CDR3 totals 15 residues. With 3 bases clipped from V and 0 bases from J, the junction kept 2 bases outside the gene matches. CDR3 sequence reads: CASSSRGLSYNEQFF. The CDR3 DNA reads as TGTGCCAGCAGCTCCAGGGGGCTCTCCTACAATGAGCAGTTCTTC.

This clone was detected a few times. J is TRBJ2-2 and V is TRBV7-8, with TRBD1 identical over 10 bases. J was trimmed by 2 bases and V by 6 bases; bases with no gene match: 3. The CDR3 is 15 amino acids. CDR1 is SGHVS, CDR2 FQNEAQ, per germline. CDR3 protein: CASSRQGANTGELFF. CDR3 nucleotides: TGTGCCAGCAGTAGACAGGGGGCCAACACCGGGGAGCTGTTTTTT.

V usage is TRBV9 and J usage is TRBJ2-6; D gene uncertain. This CDR3 has 15 amino acids. Trimming cost V 4 bases and J 4 bases, with 12 bases left between them. Germline CDR1 reads SGDLS; CDR2 reads YYNGEE. This CDR3 is CASSIGFGGANVLTF. The CDR3 DNA sequence: TGTGCCAGCAGCATCGGATTCGGGGGGGCCAACGTCCTGACTTTC.

This clone was counted a few times. The V and J genes are TRBV9 and TRBJ2-5, with 8 bases that match TRBD2. Germline loops: CDR1 SGDLS, CDR2 YYNGEE. The CDR3 runs 16 residues. Trimming took 3 bases from V and 5 from J; bases not matched to a gene: 12. DNA of the CDR3: TGTGCCAGCAGCGCCCGTCCGGGAGGGCTTGGGGAGACCCAGTACTTC. It is translated as CASSARPGGLGETQYF.

This clone was recorded a few times. This chain links TRBV29-1 with TRBJ2-7; D might be TRBD1 (6 bases). Trimming pared 6 bases from V and 9 bases from J, leaving 15 bases between. CDR3 length: 11 amino acids. CDR1 is SQVTM, CDR2 ANQGSEA, per germline. CDR3 sequence reads: CSVRTVTGQYF. CDR3 DNA sequence: TGCAGCGTCCGGACAGTCACCGGGCAGTACTTC.

This clone was picked up a small number of times. The rearrangement uses TRBV2 and TRBJ2-7; 10 nucleotides align to TRBD2. Germline lookup yields CDR1 SNHLY and CDR2 FYNNEI. V was clipped by 6 bases and J by 2 bases; unmatched bases: 4. This CDR3 has 14 amino acids. The CDR3 coding sequence is TGTGCCAGCAGATCACTAGCGGGGACCTACGAGCAGTACTTC. Translating it yields CASRSLAGTYEQYF.

The rearrangement links TRBV5-1 to TRBJ2-1; D is unresolved. CDR3 size: 15 residues. Trimming cost V 6 bases and J 4 bases, with 17 bases left between them. Germline CDR1 is SGHRS and CDR2 is YFSETQ. In DNA, the CDR3 is TGCGCCAGCACCGATATAACTTTACGGTACAATGAGCAGTTCTTC. Its protein product is CASTDITLRYNEQFF.

This clone was observed a few times. The chain links TRBV18 to TRBJ2-7; TRBD1 is a possible D gene (5 bases). Germline lookup yields CDR1 KGHSH and CDR2 LQKENI. CDR3 length equals 12 residues. V lost 3 bases, J lost 5 bases, and 8 bases lay in between. The CDR3 loop is CASSPTEDEQYF. The CDR3 coding sequence is TGTGCCAGCTCACCGACAGAGGACGAGCAGTACTTC. Supplemented by reference TRBV18 and TRBJ2-7, the full variable domain reads NAGVMQNPRHLVRRRGQEARLRCSPMKGHSHVYWYRQLPEEGLKFMVYLQKENIIDESGMPKERFSAEFPKEGPSILRIQQVVRGDSAAYFCASSPTEDEQYFGPGTRLTVT.

CDR3 residues: CASSLTGQRRETQYF. CDR3 coding DNA: TGTGCCAGCAGTCTAACGGGCCAGCGGCGAGAGACCCAGTACTTC. The gene calls are TRBV28 and TRBJ2-5, with D possibly TRBD2 on 5 matching bases. The CDR3 has 15 residues. Germline lookup yields CDR1 MDHEN and CDR2 SYDVKM. Trimming removed 5 bases from V and 4 bases from J, with 17 bases in between.

The chain couples TRBV2 to TRBJ1-1; D unresolved. Germline-derived CDR1 and CDR2 are SNHLY and FYNNEI. CDR3 length equals 16 residues. V was shortened by 7 bases and J by 1 base, with 19 bases between the two germline ends. The CDR3 here is CASTLKGRVRNTEAFF. In nucleotides, the CDR3 is TGTGCCAGCACCCTAAAAGGGAGGGTTAGGAACACTGAAGCTTTCTTT.

This clone was counted a few times. V usage is TRBV18 and J usage is TRBJ2-5, with D hard to call. CDR1 is KGHSH, CDR2 LQKENI, per germline. With 0 bases removed from V and 0 bases from J, the gap between germline ends came to 8 bases. This CDR3 comprises 15 residues. CDR3 DNA: TGTGCCAGCTCACCACCCGTTCCGTACCAAGAGACCCAGTACTTC. This encodes CASSPPVPYQETQYF.

The chain combines TRBV15 with TRBJ2-3, with 8 bases matching TRBD2. With 1 base clipped from V and 0 bases from J, the junction kept 3 bases outside the gene matches. Germline CDR1 LNHNV, CDR2 YYDKDF (reference sequence). The CDR3 runs to 16 residues. CDR3 coding DNA: TGTGCCACCAGCAGAGCATCTAGCGGGAGCACAGATACGCAGTATTTT. Translating gives CATSRASSGSTDTQYF.

This clone appeared a few times. This rearrangement joins TRBV9 to TRBJ2-7; 10 nucleotides align to TRBD2. This CDR3 is built from 15 residues. Germline CDR1 and CDR2: SGDLS and YYNGEE. V lost 3 bases to trimming and J lost 3 bases; unmatched junction nucleotides: 6. CDR3 amino acids: CASSALAGVSYEQYF. The CDR3 nucleotides are TGTGCCAGCAGCGCCCTAGCGGGGGTAAGCTACGAGCAGTACTTC.

This clone was seen more than once but under ten times. The chain uses TRBV29-1 and TRBJ2-1; D is perhaps TRBD1 (6 bases). In germline, CDR1 is SQVTM, CDR2 ANQGSEA. Trimming pared 6 bases from V and 5 bases from J, leaving 11 bases between. The CDR3 length is 12 residues. The CDR3 sequence is CSVGARNNEQFF. CDR3 nucleotides: TGCAGCGTGGGGGCCAGGAACAATGAGCAGTTCTTC.

This clone was found a few times. The sample contains more than one DNA sequence encoding this CDR3. The chain employs TRBV7-2 and TRBJ2-3; TRBD2 aligns across 9 bases. The CDR3 is made up of 16 amino acids. V trimming: 1 base; J trimming: 4 bases; junction bases outside the gene matches: 6. The germline gives CDR1 SGHTA, CDR2 FQGNSA. The CDR3 loop is CASSLGLAGAADTQYF. The CDR3 region has the DNA TGTGCCAGCAGCTTAGGGTTAGCGGGAGCTGCAGATACGCAGTATTTT. Complete variable domain (other parts from reference TRBV7-2 and TRBJ2-3): GAGVSQSPSNKVTEKGKDVELRCDPISGHTALYWYRQSLGQGLEFLIYFQGNSAPDKSGLPSDRFSAERTGGSVSTLTIQRTQQEDSAVYLCASSLGLAGAADTQYFGPGTRLTVL.

The rearrangement joins TRBV28 to TRBJ2-2, with D possibly matching TRBD2 (6 bases). V shed 1 base and J shed 4 bases, with 13 bases lying between them. Germline CDR1 and CDR2: MDHEN and SYDVKM. CDR3 length: 16 amino acids. This chain's CDR3 is CASSLFPSAGTGELFF. The CDR3 nucleotides are TGTGCCAGCAGTTTATTTCCTAGCGCGGGCACCGGGGAGCTGTTTTTT. Using reference TRBV28 and TRBJ2-2 for the parts outside the CDR3, the full variable domain is DVKVTQSSRYLVKRTGEKVFLECVQDMDHENMFWYRQDPGLGLRLIYFSYDVKMKEKGDIPEGYSVSREKKERFSLILESASTNQTSMYLCASSLFPSAGTGELFFGEGSRLTVL.

The sample holds a few counts of this clone. J is TRBJ2-5 and V is TRBV6-1, with unresolved D. The CDR3 runs to 15 residues. V dropped 1 base and J dropped 2 bases, with 11 bases sitting between them. Germline assignment: CDR1 MNHNS and CDR2 SASEGT. The CDR3 here is CASSEGADPQETQYF. The CDR3 coding sequence is TGTGCCAGCAGTGAAGGGGCAGATCCTCAAGAGACCCAGTACTTC.

The genes are TRBV27 and TRBJ2-5; the D gene is possibly TRBD1 (6 bases). Germline V gives CDR1 MNHEY, CDR2 SMNVEV (reference sequence). V gave up 5 bases and J gave up 2 bases, with 18 bases separating them. This CDR3 is 16 amino acids long. This CDR3 reads CASSLTSGQLQETQYF. CDR3 in DNA: TGTGCCAGCAGTCTCACCTCCGGACAGCTGCAAGAGACCCAGTACTTC.

This clone was observed a handful of times. A junction end diverges from the germline sequence, so it may reflect a read error. The genes are TRBV7-7 and TRBJ2-1; TRBD2 aligns across 11 bases. Germline CDR1 reads SSHAT; CDR2 reads FNYEAQ (reference sequence). The CDR3 totals 16 residues. In nucleotides, the CDR3 is TGTGCTAGCAGCAGTCTAGCGGGAGGATCCTACAATGAGCAGTTCTTC. Translation gives CASSSLAGGSYNEQFF. Filled out from reference TRBV7-7 and TRBJ2-1, the complete variable domain reads GAGVSQSPRYKVTKRGQDVTLRCDPISSHATLYWYQQALGQGPEFLTYFNYEAQPDKSGLPSDRFSAERPEGSISTLTIQRTEQRDSAMYRCASSSLAGGSYNEQFFGPGTRLTVL.